These 18 T cell receptor beta chains originate from one sample sequenced in a study of T cell responses to AZD1222 COVID-19 vaccine (dated by TCRdb to the early 2020s). Library creation used the immunoSEQ multiplex PCR assay. Sourced from immuneACCESS, this table was stored by TCRdb with only in-frame sequences that have V and J called. A share of the clones is absent; for the studies checked, an unresolved V gene accounts for under half, and the remainder has no known explanation. The sample table lists some 150,000 clones, around nine tenths of them with a count of one. Together, the top ten hold less than 3% of the sample. The time point label, read with the paper, signifies: baseline before first vaccination. The sample in question was peripheral blood, obtained on day 0 of AZD1222 vaccination. Receptors were obtained from an adult in good health.

This rearrangement joins TRBV6-5 to TRBJ1-1, with D possibly being TRBD1 (6 bases). Germline V CDR1 and CDR2: MNHEY, SVGAGI. The CDR3 contains 14 residues. With 5 bases removed from V and 10 bases from J, the gap between germline ends came to 20 bases. The CDR3 region has the DNA TGTGCCAGCAGTCCGTTGGAGGGGGGCGCCGTAGCTTTCTTT. Amino acids: CASSPLEGGAVAFF.

The genes are TRBV18 and TRBJ2-1; possible D gene TRBD2, 7 bases. This CDR3 comprises 17 residues. V lost 3 bases, J lost 1 base, and 16 bases lay in between. Germline loops: CDR1 KGHSH, CDR2 LQKENI. The CDR3 loop reads CASSPFEGGGSYNEQFF. The CDR3, as DNA: TGTGCCAGCTCACCCTTTGAGGGAGGGGGGTCCTACAATGAGCAGTTCTTC.

CDR3 coding DNA: TGTGCCTGGACCGTCCAGAACACTGAAGCTTTCTTT. Translating gives CAWTVQNTEAFF. The V and J genes are TRBV30 and TRBJ1-1; D remains ambiguous. The CDR3 spans 12 residues. V was trimmed by 4 bases and J by 1 base, leaving 7 bases between them. Germline values: CDR1 GTSNPN, CDR2 SVGIG (reference sequence).

The chain joins TRBV12-3 or TRBV12-4 to TRBJ1-3; D gene ambiguous. This CDR3 has 12 amino acids. V was cut by 8 bases and J by 0 bases, with 5 bases left in between. The CDR3 spells CASSVSGNTIYF. The CDR3 DNA reads as TGTGCCAGCTCGGTCTCTGGAAACACCATATATTTT.

The chain combines TRBV10-3 with TRBJ1-4; possibly TRBD1 for D (6 bases). CDR1 ENHRY and CDR2 SYGVKD come from the germline V gene. CDR3 length equals 13 residues. V lost 6 bases to trimming and J lost 1 base, with 6 bases between them. CDR3 coding DNA: TGTGCCATCAGGGACAGAACTAATGAAAAACTGTTTTTT. Amino acid sequence: CAIRDRTNEKLFF.

This clone was detected only once. The chain is built from TRBV30 and TRBJ2-1; D gene uncertain. Trimming pared 0 bases from V and 10 bases from J, leaving 10 bases between. The CDR3 totals 12 residues. Germline CDR1 GTSNPN, CDR2 SVGIG (reference sequence). CDR3: CAWSVGPAEQFF. CDR3 nucleotides: TGTGCCTGGAGTGTGGGTCCGGCCGAGCAGTTCTTC.

In its sample, this clone was seen once. The chain has TRBV15 and TRBJ1-1; D gene unclear. This CDR3 has 14 residues. Germline V gene lookup returns CDR1 LNHNV and CDR2 YYDKDF (reference sequence). The V end lost 3 bases, the J end lost 5 bases, and 13 bases lay between the germline ends. The CDR3 sequence is CATSSEKGWTEAFF. CDR3 nucleotide sequence: TGTGCCACCAGCAGCGAAAAAGGTTGGACTGAAGCTTTCTTT.

About this clone: Other nucleotide sequences in the sample specify the same CDR3. J is TRBJ1-5 and V is TRBV6-1, with D hard to call. From germline, CDR1 is MNHNS and CDR2 SASEGT. The CDR3 length is 11 residues. V lost 3 bases to trimming and J lost 3 bases, with 0 bases between them. The CDR3 protein is CASSDNQPQHF. CDR3 bases: TGTGCCAGCAGTGACAATCAGCCCCAGCATTTT.

V is TRBV14 and J is TRBJ2-7; 9 nucleotides line up with TRBD2. This CDR3 has 15 amino acids. The germline gives CDR1 SGHDN, CDR2 FVKESK. V dropped 1 base and J dropped 7; count of bases not matched to a gene: 8. Here the CDR3 DNA reads TGTGCCAGCAGCCAAGGCTTAGCGGGAGTCAGAGAGCAGTACTTC. This sequence encodes CASSQGLAGVREQYF.

V and J are TRBV18 and TRBJ1-4; unclear D gene. Trimming removed 2 bases from V and 5 bases from J, with 12 bases in between. Germline values: CDR1 KGHSH, CDR2 LQKENI. The CDR3 has 15 residues. CDR3 bases: TGTGCCAGCTCACCAATGGAAGCCTTGAATGAAAAACTGTTTTTT. Amino acid sequence: CASSPMEALNEKLFF. The full variable domain, rest sourced from reference TRBV18 and TRBJ1-4, is NAGVMQNPRHLVRRRGQEARLRCSPMKGHSHVYWYRQLPEEGLKFMVYLQKENIIDESGMPKERFSAEFPKEGPSILRIQQVVRGDSAAYFCASSPMEALNEKLFFGSGTQLSVL.

The chain carries TRBV5-1 and TRBJ2-7; a possible D gene is TRBD2 (5 bases). This CDR3 has 15 residues. V was trimmed by 0 bases and J by 0 bases, leaving 10 bases between them. Looked up from germline, CDR1 is SGHRS and CDR2 is YFSETQ. The DNA of the CDR3 is TGCGCCAGCAGCTTGGTTACCGGGGTCTCCTACGAGCAGTACTTC. This gives the protein CASSLVTGVSYEQYF.

V gene TRBV19 combines with J gene TRBJ1-3; D possibly corresponds to TRBD1 (5 bases). The CDR3 loop spans 15 amino acids. Trimming removed 6 bases at V and 4 bases at J, with 16 bases between. Germline-derived CDR1 and CDR2 are LNHDA and SQIVND (reference sequence). The CDR3, as DNA: TGTGCCAGTAGCCTCAGGGAGCCGGCCGGAAACACCATATATTTT. It encodes CASSLREPAGNTIYF.

The rearrangement joins TRBV11-3 to TRBJ2-7; no firm D call. Germline lookup yields CDR1 SGHNT and CDR2 YENEEA. The CDR3 loop spans 13 amino acids. Trimming stripped 2 bases from V and 1 base from J, with 6 bases between. The CDR3 sequence: CASSLSESYEQYF. The CDR3 DNA follows: TGTGCCAGCAGCTTATCAGAGTCCTACGAGCAGTACTTC.

This chain joins TRBV5-5 and TRBJ1-2; D gene unclear. Germline CDR1 reads SGHKS; CDR2 reads YYEKEE (reference sequence). Trimming took off 2 bases at V and 2 bases at J, with 7 bases between the two ends. The CDR3 contains 13 residues. CDR3 bases: TGTGCCAGCAGCTTAGGGTCCAACTATGGCTACACCTTC. Translated: CASSLGSNYGYTF. The full variable domain, with the rest looked up from reference TRBV5-5 and TRBJ1-2, is DAGVTQSPTHLIKTRGQQVTLRCSPISGHKSVSWYQQVLGQGPQFIFQYYEKEERGRGNFPDRFSARQFPNYSSELNVNALLLGDSALYLCASSLGSNYGYTFGSGTRLTVV.

The chain is built from TRBV5-1 and TRBJ2-3, with TRBD1 as a possible D gene (6 bases). The CDR3 is 15 residues long. The germline V gene encodes CDR1 SGHRS and CDR2 YFSETQ. The V end was cut by 5 bases, the J end by 2 bases, with 15 bases between. CDR3 protein: CASSYIDRTTDTQYF. DNA of the CDR3: TGCGCCAGCAGTTATATCGACAGGACCACAGATACGCAGTATTTT.

The rearrangement uses TRBV15 and TRBJ2-7, with 7 bases identical to TRBD2. The V gene's germline CDR1 is LNHNV and CDR2 YYDKDF (reference sequence). Unmatched junction bases numbered 15, after V lost 0 bases and J lost 1 base. The length of the CDR3 is 19 residues. CDR3 nucleotides: TGTGCCACCAGCAGAGACCCCAAGCCCAGTAGCGGGCCGTCCTACGAGCAGTACTTC. It encodes CATSRDPKPSSGPSYEQYF.

The V gene is TRBV5-1, the J gene TRBJ1-1; D gene ambiguous. CDR1 SGHRS and CDR2 YFSETQ come from the germline V gene. This CDR3 is 14 amino acids long. Trimming pared 1 base from V and 2 bases from J, leaving 9 bases between. CDR3 protein: CASSLRAVNTEAFF. The CDR3 DNA reads TGCGCCAGCAGCTTGCGGGCGGTAAACACTGAAGCTTTCTTT.

Worth noting for this clone: With only one base between it and a far larger clone, this is likely a read error. The same CDR3 also results from other DNA sequences found in this sample. The chain employs TRBV5-5 and TRBJ1-1; D remains ambiguous. Trimming left V 0 bases short and J 1 base short, with 4 bases between. The CDR3 sequence is 13 residues long. Germline V gene sequence: CDR1 SGHKS, CDR2 YYEKEE (reference sequence). The CDR3 DNA sequence: TGTGCCAGCAGCTTGGGGGGGAACACTGAAGCTTTCTTT. Translated, it gives CASSLGGNTEAFF.